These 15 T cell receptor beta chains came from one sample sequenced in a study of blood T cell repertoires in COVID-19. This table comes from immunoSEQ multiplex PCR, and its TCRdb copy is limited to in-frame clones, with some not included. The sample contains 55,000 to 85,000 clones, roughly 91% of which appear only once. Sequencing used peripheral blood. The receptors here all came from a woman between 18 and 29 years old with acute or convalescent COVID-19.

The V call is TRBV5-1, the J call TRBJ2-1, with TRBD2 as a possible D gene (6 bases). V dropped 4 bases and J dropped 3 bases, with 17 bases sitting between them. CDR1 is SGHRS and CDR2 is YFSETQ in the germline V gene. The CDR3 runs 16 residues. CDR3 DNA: TGCGCCAGCAGCCTGCCCCTCCCCGGGAGCTACAATGAGCAGTTCTTC. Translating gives CASSLPLPGSYNEQFF.

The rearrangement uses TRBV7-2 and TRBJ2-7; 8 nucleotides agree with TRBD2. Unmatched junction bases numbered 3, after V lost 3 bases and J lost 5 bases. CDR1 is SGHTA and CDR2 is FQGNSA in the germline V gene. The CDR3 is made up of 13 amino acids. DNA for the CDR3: TGTGCCAGCAGCTTCCGGGAGGGCCACGAGCAGTACTTC. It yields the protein CASSFREGHEQYF.

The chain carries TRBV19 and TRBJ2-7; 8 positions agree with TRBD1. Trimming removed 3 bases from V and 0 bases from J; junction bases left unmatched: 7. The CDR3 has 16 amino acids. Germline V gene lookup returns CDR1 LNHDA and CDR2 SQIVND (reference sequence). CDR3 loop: CASSITGTGPSYEQYF. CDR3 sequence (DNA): TGTGCCAGTAGTATCACCGGGACAGGACCCTCCTACGAGCAGTACTTC.

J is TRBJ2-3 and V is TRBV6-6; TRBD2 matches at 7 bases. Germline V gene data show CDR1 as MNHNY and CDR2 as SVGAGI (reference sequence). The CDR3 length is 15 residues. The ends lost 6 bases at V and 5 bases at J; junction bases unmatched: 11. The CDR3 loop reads CASRMNGGLIDTQYF. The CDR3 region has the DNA TGTGCCAGCAGGATGAACGGGGGGTTGATAGATACGCAGTATTTT.

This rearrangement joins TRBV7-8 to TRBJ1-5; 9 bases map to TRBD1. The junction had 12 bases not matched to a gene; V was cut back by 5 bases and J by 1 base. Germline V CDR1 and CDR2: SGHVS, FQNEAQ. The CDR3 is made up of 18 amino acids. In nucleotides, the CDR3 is TGTGCCAGCAGCCATATCGGGACAGGGAAAGGGAGCAATCAGCCCCAGCATTTT. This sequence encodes CASSHIGTGKGSNQPQHF. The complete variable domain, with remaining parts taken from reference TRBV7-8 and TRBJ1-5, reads GAGVSQSPRYKVAKRGQDVALRCDPISGHVSLFWYQQALGQGPEFLTYFQNEAQLDKSGLPSDRFFAERPEGSVSTLKIQRTQQEDSAVYLCASSHIGTGKGSNQPQHFGDGTRLSIL.

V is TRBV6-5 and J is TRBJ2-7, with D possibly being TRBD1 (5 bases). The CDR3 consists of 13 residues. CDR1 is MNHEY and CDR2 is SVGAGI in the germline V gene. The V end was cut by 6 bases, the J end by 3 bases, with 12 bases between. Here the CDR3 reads CASSQTDRYEQYF. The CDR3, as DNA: TGTGCCAGCAGCCAGACAGACCGCTACGAGCAGTACTTC.

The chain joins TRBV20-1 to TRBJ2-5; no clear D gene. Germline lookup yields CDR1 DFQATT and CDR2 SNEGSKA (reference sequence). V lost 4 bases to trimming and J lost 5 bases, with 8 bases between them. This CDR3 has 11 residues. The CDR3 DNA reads TGCAGTGCTAAGATCGGGGAGACCCAGTACTTC. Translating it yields CSAKIGETQYF.

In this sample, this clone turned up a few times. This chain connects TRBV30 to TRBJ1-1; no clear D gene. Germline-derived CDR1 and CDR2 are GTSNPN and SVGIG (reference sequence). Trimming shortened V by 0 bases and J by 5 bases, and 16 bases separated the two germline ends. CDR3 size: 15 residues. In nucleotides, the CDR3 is TGTGCCTGGAGTGTTCCCCAGGCTGTGGATACTGAAGCTTTCTTT. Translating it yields CAWSVPQAVDTEAFF.

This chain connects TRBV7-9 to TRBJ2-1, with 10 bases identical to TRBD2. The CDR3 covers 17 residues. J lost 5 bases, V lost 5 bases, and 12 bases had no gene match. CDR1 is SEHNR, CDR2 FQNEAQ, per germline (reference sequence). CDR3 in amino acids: CASSPTPTSGYNNEQFF. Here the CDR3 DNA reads TGTGCCAGCAGCCCCACTCCGACTAGCGGGTACAACAATGAGCAGTTCTTC.

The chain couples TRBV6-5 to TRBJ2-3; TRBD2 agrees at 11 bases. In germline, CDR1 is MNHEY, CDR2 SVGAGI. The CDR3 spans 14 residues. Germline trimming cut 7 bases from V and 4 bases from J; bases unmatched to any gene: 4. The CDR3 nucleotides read TGTGCCAGCACCGTAGCGGGAGGGCCAGATACGCAGTATTTT. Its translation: CASTVAGGPDTQYF.

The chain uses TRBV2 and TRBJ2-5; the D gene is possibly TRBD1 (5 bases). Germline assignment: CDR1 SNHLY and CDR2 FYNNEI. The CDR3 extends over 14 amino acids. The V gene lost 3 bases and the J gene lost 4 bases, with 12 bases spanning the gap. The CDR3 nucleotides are TGTGCCAGCAGTGATGATATAGGGGTAGAGACCCAGTACTTC. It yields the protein CASSDDIGVETQYF.

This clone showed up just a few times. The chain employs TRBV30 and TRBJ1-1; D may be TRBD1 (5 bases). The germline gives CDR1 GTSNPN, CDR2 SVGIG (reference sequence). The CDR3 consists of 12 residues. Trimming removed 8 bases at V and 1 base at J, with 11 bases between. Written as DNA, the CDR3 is TGTGCCATACGGGGGGGGAACACTGAAGCTTTCTTT. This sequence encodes CAIRGGNTEAFF.

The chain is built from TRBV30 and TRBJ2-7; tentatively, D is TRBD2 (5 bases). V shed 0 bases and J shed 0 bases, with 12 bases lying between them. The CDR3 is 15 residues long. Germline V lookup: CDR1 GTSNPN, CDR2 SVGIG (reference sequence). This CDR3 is CAWSVSLEPSYEQYF. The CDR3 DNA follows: TGTGCCTGGAGTGTTTCACTAGAGCCCTCCTACGAGCAGTACTTC.

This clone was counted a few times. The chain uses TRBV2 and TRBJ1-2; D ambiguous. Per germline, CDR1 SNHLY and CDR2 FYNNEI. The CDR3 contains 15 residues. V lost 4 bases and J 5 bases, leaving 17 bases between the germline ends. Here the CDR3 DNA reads TGTGCCAGCAGTGCTCAGGCCAACACGGGGTATGGCTACACCTTC. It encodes CASSAQANTGYGYTF.

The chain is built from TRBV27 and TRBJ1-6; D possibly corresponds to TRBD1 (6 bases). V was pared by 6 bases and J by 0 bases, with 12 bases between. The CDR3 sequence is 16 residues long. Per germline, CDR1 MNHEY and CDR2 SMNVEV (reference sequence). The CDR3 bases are TGTGCCAGCAGGCAAACAGGGAACTCCTATAATTCACCCCTCCACTTT. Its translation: CASRQTGNSYNSPLHF.